This paragraph reports one T cell receptor beta chain. In its sample, this clonotype was seen a few times. This receptor's antigen is unknown. The record has no base qualities; no much larger clone is one base away. This sample stems from a study of blood T cells in healthy people across ages (dated by TCRdb to the mid-2010s). A note on the overall study: In model experiments, template switching captured about one uniquely barcoded TCR beta cDNA molecule for every two T cells. Using deep sequencing normalized with unique cDNA molecular identifiers, the study measured how TCR beta repertoire diversity changes with age. Using the same blood draw, the study looked at two additional independent replicas of 1 million unique cDNA reads for two donors, one aged 18 to 30 and the other aged 80 or older. Four age groups were formed from the donors: young (average approximately 16 years), middle-aged (around 41), aged (roughly 58) and long-lived (roughly 81). Donors of different ages were randomly distributed across sequencing lanes to avoid experimental bias.

CDR1 and CDR2 were assigned from the germline V gene as SGHRS and YFSETQ. V sheds 3 bases and J sheds 4 bases, leaving 10 bases between their ends. Taken from cysteine to phenylalanine, the CDR3 has 14 residues. The read is trimmed to its CDR3 DNA, 42 bases read in frame from base 1. The method was 5' RACE. The second PCR ran for about 6 to 11 cycles and used a J-beta primer mix along with a sample-barcoded 5' primer. Each TCR beta cDNA molecule received a unique molecular identifier from a template-switch 5' adaptor carrying 12 random nucleotides. Each sample yielded at least 3 million CDR3-containing paired-end reads. First-strand cDNA synthesis was performed from all RNA using the Mint cDNA synthesis kit, with priming by a TRBC-specific oligonucleotide. Following uracil-DNA glycosylase treatment, all cDNA underwent a first 18-cycle PCR with the universal primers M1SS and BC2_uni_R. On the study's bioinformatics: For normalization, 1 million high-quality reads, each with a distinct molecular identifier, were randomly selected from each sample. Instead of being binned into consensus sequences, reads that shared molecular identifiers were thrown out. MiTCR, run with a Q25 quality threshold and the strictest error-elimination algorithm, handled CDR3 identification, clonotype clustering and error correction. A nonparametric unseen species model with Euler transformation was used to estimate lower-bound total TCR beta diversity. TCRdb reanalyzed the raw reads on its own, using fastp at Q25 for trimming and MiXCR for clone calling, and kept in-frame beta chains. Identical CDR3 proteins give one entry, which carries the most common genes and DNA. In this record, the V and J calls reflect TCRdb's handling and not the investigators' own analysis. This sample comprises some 1.8 million distinct CDR3 sequences, around 40% of them detected only once. The ten largest clones take up 20% to 25% of the sample.

What the study reported, not specific to this receptor: Observed TCR beta diversity correlated strongly with the percentage of naive T cells measured by flow cytometry. Total diversity estimates from one million sequenced T cells were considered lower bounds and underestimates. The long-lived group showed more naive CD4+ T cells, fewer expanded clones and increased TCR diversity than the aged group, suggesting age selection. Donor CMV infection status was unknown, potentially confounding age-related changes in expanded clonotypes. Because profiling used bulk unsorted PBMCs, naive and antigen-experienced compartments could not be compared conclusively. Observed TCR beta diversity per million T cells fell roughly linearly with age, and a significant reduction was already apparent by age roughly 40.

The roughly 39 donors, aged about 6 to 95 years, were systemically healthy Caucasian individuals from Russia. Each donor gave around 9.9 milliliters of peripheral blood, collected into EDTA-treated Vacutainer tubes. Ficoll-Paque density-gradient centrifugation was used to isolate PBMCs, with at least 7 million per sample. Total RNA, at least 5.5 micrograms per sample, was extracted from PBMCs with Trizol reagent. For every donor, flow cytometry on a PBMC aliquot measured the percentage of naive CD45RAhigh/CD27high T cells. This chain is built from TRBV5-1 and TRBJ2-2; confidence is insufficient to name the D gene. Sequencing used blood. The clonotype was recovered from a human donor in good health. The nucleotide sequence reads as follows: TGCGCCAGCAGCTCGTATTTCGGCACCGGGGAGCTGTTTTTT. This is translated as CASSSYFGTGELFF.